This is a list of T cell receptor beta chains from one sample in a study of metastatic and nonmetastatic thyroid tumors. TCRdb re-called clones via MiXCR from the PCR reads. The sample lists roughly 30,000 clones, about a sixth occurring once. Specimen: blood. The receptor set was obtained from a female donor with papillary thyroid cancer or a benign thyroid nodule (not recorded which). Some clones in this sample may be carry-over from other donors' samples. The CDR3 runs from the conserved cysteine through the conserved F or W. D genes are given only for firm matches. Size values are once, few and many counts, or a class for expanded clones, and some rows have none.

d_call j_call v_call clone_size cdr3_aa cdr3_nt
TRBD1 TRBJ1-4 TRBV2 few CASSSGTDNEKLFF TGTGCCAGCAGTTCCGGGACAGATAATGAAAAACTGTTTTTT
TRBD2 TRBJ2-7 TRBV28 - CASGTERDHDEPSF TGTGCCAGCGGTACGGAGCGGGATCACGACGAGCCGTCCTTC
TRBD1 TRBJ2-1 TRBV11-1 many CASSLAFQDRVSYNEQFF TGTGCCAGCAGCTTAGCCTTTCAGGACAGGGTTTCATACAATGAGCAGTTCTTC
TRBD2 TRBJ2-5 TRBV5-5 few CASSWSTSGEETQYF TGTGCCAGCAGCTGGTCCACTAGCGGAGAAGAGACCCAGTACTTC
TRBD2 TRBJ2-1 TRBV12-3/TRBV12-4 medium-sized CASEAHFSGRNNEQFF TGTGCCAGTGAGGCCCACTTTAGCGGGAGGAACAATGAGCAGTTCTTC
- TRBJ2-5 TRBV6-5 many CASSYSRDRQETQYF TGTGCCAGCAGTTACTCGAGGGACCGCCAAGAGACCCAGTACTTC
TRBD1 TRBJ1-5 TRBV27 medium-sized CASSLAGGQGSNQPQHF TGTGCCAGCAGTTTAGCCGGGGGACAGGGAAGCAATCAGCCCCAGCATTTT
- TRBJ2-7 TRBV6-5 - CASSSPDSSYEQYF TGCGCCAGCAGTTCCCCCGACAGCTCCTACGAGCAGTACTTC
TRBD1 TRBJ1-2 TRBV12-5 many CASAKGTDYGYTF TGTGCTAGTGCCAAGGGGACAGACTATGGCTACACCTTC
TRBD2 TRBJ2-7 TRBV5-4 many CASSRDYLYEQYF TGTGCCAGCAGCCGGGACTACCTCTACGAGCAGTACTTC
- TRBJ1-5 TRBV6-1 - CASSEFGALLQPRHF TGTGCCAGCAGTGAATTTGGGGCCCTCCTTCAGCCCCGGCATTTT
- TRBJ1-5 TRBV10-2 many CASTHGVSNQPQHF TGCGCCAGCACCCATGGAGTTAGCAATCAGCCCCAGCATTTT
- TRBJ2-5 TRBV27 medium-sized CASSLGRGSAQYF TGTGCCAGCAGTTTAGGACGGGGGTCGGCCCAGTACTTC
- TRBJ2-5 TRBV5-1 many CASSKGQGQETQYF TGCGCCAGCAGCAAAGGGCAGGGGCAAGAGACCCAGTACTTC
- TRBJ2-7 TRBV20-1 many CSAIRVRPGSYEQYF TGCAGTGCTATTAGGGTCCGCCCGGGGTCGTACGAGCAGTACTTC
TRBD1 TRBJ1-4 TRBV19 many CARKQGRNEKLFF TGTGCCAGAAAACAGGGGAGAAATGAAAAACTGTTTTTT
- TRBJ2-5 TRBV18 many CASSPPPQETQYF TGTGCCAGCTCACCTCCACCCCAAGAGACCCAGTACTTC
TRBD1 TRBJ2-7 TRBV27 medium-sized CASHRGRGQGSYEQYF TGTGCCAGCCATAGAGGTAGGGGACAGGGGTCCTACGAGCAGTACTTC
- TRBJ1-5 TRBV19 few CASSAARAEGQPQHF TGTGCCAGTAGTGCGGCCCGGGCCGAAGGACAGCCCCAGCATTTT
TRBD1 TRBJ1-2 TRBV9 - CASSVGGQGNYGYTF TGTGCCAGCAGCGTAGGAGGACAGGGGAACTATGGCTACACCTTC
TRBD2 TRBJ2-1 TRBV5-8 many CASGGGSSYNEQFF TGTGCCAGCGGGGGGGGAAGCTCCTACAATGAGCAGTTCTTC
- TRBJ2-5 TRBV27 few CASSLGGSRETQYF TGTGCCAGCAGTTTAGGCGGGTCCAGGGAGACCCAGTACTTC
TRBD1 TRBJ2-1 TRBV15 many CATSRETRGRWNEQFF TGTGCCACCAGCAGAGAAACCAGGGGGCGATGGAATGAGCAGTTCTTC
- TRBJ2-3 TRBV19 many CASSSGWGDTQYF TGTGCCAGTAGTTCGGGGTGGGGGGATACGCAGTATTTT
TRBD1 TRBJ1-4 TRBV12-3/TRBV12-4 many CASSTNRGPEKLFF TGTGCCAGCAGTACCAACAGGGGGCCTGAAAAACTGTTTTTT
- TRBJ1-2 TRBV19 few CETSHLVNGGYTF TGTGAAACCTCTCACCTGGTAAACGGGGGCTACACCTTC
TRBD2 TRBJ2-5 TRBV7-2 - CASSVLAGGETQYF TGTGCCAGCAGCGTCCTAGCGGGGGGGGAGACCCAGTACTTC
- TRBJ2-5 TRBV10-3 many CAISVAEGAETQYF TGTGCCATCAGTGTAGCCGAAGGGGCAGAGACCCAGTACTTC
- TRBJ1-5 TRBV20-1 many CSASRVNQPQHF TGCAGTGCTAGCCGGGTCAATCAGCCCCAGCATTTT
- TRBJ1-6 TRBV11-2 many CASSLAGQSHSPLHF TGTGCCAGCAGCTTAGCAGGCCAGTCTCACTCACCCCTCCACTTT
- TRBJ2-2 TRBV15 many CATSSNREHTGELFF TGTGCCACCAGCAGCAATAGGGAGCACACCGGGGAGCTGTTTTTT
TRBD2 TRBJ2-5 TRBV5-1 many CASSLEAGGPQETQYF TGCGCCAGCAGCTTGGAGGCGGGAGGGCCTCAGGAGACCCAGTACTTC
- TRBJ1-1 TRBV20-1 many CSARDQVEAFF TGCAGTGCTAGAGATCAAGTTGAGGCTTTCTTT
- TRBJ2-7 TRBV7-9 many CASRLASSYEQYF TGTGCCAGCCGACTCGCCAGCTCCTACGAGCAGTACTTC
TRBD2 TRBJ2-3 TRBV6-4 - CASSELAGGPDTQYF TGTGCCAGCAGTGAACTAGCGGGGGGGCCAGATACGCAGTATTTT
- TRBJ2-7 TRBV20-1 - CSAIAPPAGVGYEQCF TGCAGTGCTATTGCCCCCCCGGCAGGGGTTGGCTACGAGCAGTGCTTC
TRBD1 TRBJ1-3 TRBV11-3 many CASSLGQAGNTIYF TGTGCCAGCAGCTTGGGACAGGCTGGAAACACCATATATTTT
- TRBJ2-2 TRBV12-3/TRBV12-4 many CASSPWTAGNTGELFF TGTGCCAGCAGTCCGTGGACAGCCGGGAACACCGGGGAGCTGTTTTTT
TRBD2 TRBJ2-7 TRBV7-8 many CASSLALWEGSYEQYF TGTGCCAGCAGCTTAGCGCTGTGGGAGGGTAGCTACGAGCAGTACTTC
- TRBJ2-5 TRBV6-1 many CANRQGVAGAETQYF TGTGCCAACAGACAAGGGGTAGCCGGCGCTGAGACCCAGTACTTC
- TRBJ2-5 TRBV12-3/TRBV12-4 many CASSTDSVTQYF TGTGCCAGCAGCACAGACTCAGTGACCCAGTACTTC
- TRBJ1-2 TRBV6-5 few CASSFRGPGTF TGTGCCAGCAGTTTTCGGGGGCCGGGCACCTTC
TRBD2 TRBJ2-1 TRBV7-3 many CASSLTSLAGQNNEQFF TGTGCCAGCAGCTTAACTTCGCTAGCGGGGCAAAACAATGAGCAGTTCTTC
TRBD1 TRBJ2-1 TRBV10-3 few CAISPQGAYNEQFF TGTGCCATCAGCCCACAGGGGGCCTACAATGAGCAGTTCTTC
- TRBJ2-3 TRBV4-2 many CASSQGGVDTQYF TGTGCCAGCAGCCAAGGGGGGGTAGATACGCAGTATTTT
- TRBJ1-5 TRBV6-1 medium-sized CASSEAYGANQPQHF TGTGCCAGCAGTGAAGCATACGGGGCCAATCAGCCCCAGCATTTT